The clone carrying this T cell receptor beta chain registers medium-sized by frequency. Its specificity is not known. The CDR3 sequence is 14 residues long. CDR1 and CDR2 from the germline V gene are SQVTM and ANQGSEA. This sample was included in a study of CXCR3-negative and CXCR3-positive naive CD8 T cells. The TRB cDNA libraries were prepared by 5' RACE with UMI labels. Each CDR3 protein gets one entry in TCRdb, which reprocessed the 5' RACE reads and gives no DNA. This table holds over 6,500 distinct CDR3 sequences. General study findings and limits: TRB CDR3s were more hydrophobic in CXCR3-positive than in CXCR3-negative naive cells. Sequencing showed both naive subsets with comparably high diversity, and memory CD8+ cells much lower. Memory, not naive, CXCR3-negative and CXCR3-positive cells differed in TRBV-TRBJ usage.

Sorting was done in triplicate for each CD8+ T cell subset (roughly 320,000 cells each). The sequencing input was naive CXCR3- CD8+ T cells from blood. As for subset: CD45RO-CCR7+CD27+CD95- naive CD8+ T cells lacking CXCR3 (TNR3-). The receptor comes from a human donor in good health. Some clones in this sample may be carry-over from other donors' samples. The genes are TRBV29-1 and TRBJ2-3; TCRdb calls TRBD2, which cannot be checked without DNA. The CDR3 spells CSVFGGDIPDTQYF.